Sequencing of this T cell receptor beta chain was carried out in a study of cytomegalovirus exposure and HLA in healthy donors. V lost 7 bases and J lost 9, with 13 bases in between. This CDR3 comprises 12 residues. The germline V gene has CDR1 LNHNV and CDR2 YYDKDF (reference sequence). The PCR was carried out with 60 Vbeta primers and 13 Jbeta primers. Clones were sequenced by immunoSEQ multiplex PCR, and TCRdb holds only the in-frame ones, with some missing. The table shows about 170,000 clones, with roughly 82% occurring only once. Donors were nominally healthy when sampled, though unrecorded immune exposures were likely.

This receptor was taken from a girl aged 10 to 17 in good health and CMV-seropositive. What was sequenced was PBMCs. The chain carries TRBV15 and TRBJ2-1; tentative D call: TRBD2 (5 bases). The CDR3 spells CATTFGVSEQFF. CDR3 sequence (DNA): TGTGCCACCACCTTCGGGGTATCTGAGCAGTTCTTC.